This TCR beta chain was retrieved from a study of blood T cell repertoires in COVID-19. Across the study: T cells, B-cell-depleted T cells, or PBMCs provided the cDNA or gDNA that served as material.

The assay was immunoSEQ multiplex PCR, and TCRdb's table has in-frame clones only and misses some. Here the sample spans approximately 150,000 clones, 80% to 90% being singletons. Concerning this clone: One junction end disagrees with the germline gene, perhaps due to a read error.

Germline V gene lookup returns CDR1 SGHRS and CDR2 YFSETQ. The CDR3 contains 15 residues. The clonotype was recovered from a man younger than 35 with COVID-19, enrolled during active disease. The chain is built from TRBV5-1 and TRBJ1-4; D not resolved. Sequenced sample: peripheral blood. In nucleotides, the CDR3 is TGCGCCAGCAGCTTGGGGATCTCAACTAATGAAAAACTGCTTTTT. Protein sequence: CASSLGISTNEKLLF.